The rows below give T cell receptor beta chains drawn from one sample of a study of blood T cell repertoires in COVID-19. Some clones are missing from TCRdb's copy, which holds only in-frame ones; the method was immunoSEQ multiplex PCR. The top ten hold 1.5% to 2% of the sample, which has hundreds of thousands of clones, roughly 91% seen once. Sequences were obtained from peripheral blood. These receptors all stem from a woman between 25 and 40 years old with COVID-19, enrolled during active disease. CDR3s include the opening cysteine and the closing phenylalanine or tryptophan. The D gene is left open where the match is weak. Rows may omit the clone size; those that give it use once, few, many or a size class.

cdr3_aa,cdr3_nt,clone_size,v_call,d_call,j_call
CASSLPDSHNEQFF,TGTGCCAGCAGCCTACCGGACAGCCACAATGAGCAGTTCTTC,NA,TRBV13,NA,TRBJ2-1
CASSLEGGFTDTQYF,TGCGCCAGCAGCTTAGAGGGCGGCTTCACAGATACGCAGTATTTT,NA,TRBV5-1,NA,TRBJ2-3
CAISANPGMEVAFF,TGTGCCATCAGTGCGAACCCAGGGATGGAAGTAGCTTTCTTT,NA,TRBV10-3,NA,TRBJ1-1
CSVEDRGRGYGYTF,TGCAGCGTTGAAGATCGGGGTAGAGGCTATGGCTACACCTTC,NA,TRBV29-1,NA,TRBJ1-2
CASSVIPVTSGGGRDQYF,TGTGCCAGCAGCGTAATCCCCGTGACTAGCGGGGGGGGAAGGGACCAGTACTTC,NA,TRBV11-2,TRBD2,TRBJ2-5
CASSSRMGLGGNTIYF,TGTGCCAGCAGCTCCCGAATGGGGCTAGGCGGAAACACCATATATTTT,NA,TRBV11-3,NA,TRBJ1-3
CASTNRTGSMGYTF,TGTGCCAGCACCAATAGGACAGGGTCTATGGGCTACACCTTC,NA,TRBV11-2,TRBD1,TRBJ1-2
CASSRLAGGRTGELFF,TGTGCCAGCAGCCGACTAGCGGGGGGGCGGACCGGGGAGCTGTTTTTT,NA,TRBV3-1/TRBV3-2,TRBD2,TRBJ2-2
CAISDQGPSSKAFF,TGTGCCATCAGTGATCAGGGGCCGAGCTCGAAAGCTTTCTTT,NA,TRBV10-3,NA,TRBJ1-1
CASSRTSGGGTGELFF,TGTGCCAGCAGCAGGACTAGCGGTGGAGGTACCGGGGAGCTGTTTTTT,NA,TRBV3-1/TRBV3-2,TRBD2,TRBJ2-2
CASSEYRDRDEKLFF,TGTGCCAGCAGTGAATACCGGGACAGAGATGAAAAACTGTTTTTT,NA,TRBV2,TRBD1,TRBJ1-4
CSAEDSRETQYF,TGCAGCGCCGAGGACAGCCGAGAGACCCAGTACTTC,NA,TRBV29-1,NA,TRBJ2-5
CATVQGYGYTF,TGTGCCACAGTACAGGGGTATGGCTACACCTTC,few,TRBV28,TRBD1,TRBJ1-2
CASSLTRDRGILTNEKLFF,TGTGCCAGCAGTTTAACTCGGGACAGGGGGATTTTGACTAATGAAAAACTGTTTTTT,NA,TRBV28,TRBD1,TRBJ1-4
CASSPWGRIGQKNTGELFF,TGTGCCAGCAGCCCTTGGGGGAGGATTGGACAAAAGAACACCGGGGAGCTGTTTTTT,once,TRBV5-8,NA,TRBJ2-2
CASSPGQEWNTEAFF,TGTGCCAGCAGCCCGGGACAGGAGTGGAACACTGAAGCTTTCTTT,NA,TRBV3-1/TRBV3-2,TRBD1,TRBJ1-1
CASSKGAGNEKLFF,TGTGCCAGCAGTAAGGGGGCTGGTAATGAAAAACTGTTTTTT,NA,TRBV6-5,TRBD1,TRBJ1-4
CASSTRWRGEKLFF,TGTGCCAGTAGTACCCGATGGAGGGGTGAAAAACTGTTTTTT,few,TRBV19,NA,TRBJ1-4
CASSAIVLTGGYDTEAFF,TGTGCCAGTAGTGCCATAGTACTCACAGGGGGCTACGACACTGAAGCTTTCTTT,NA,TRBV19,TRBD1,TRBJ1-1
CAGRTGRLNEQFF,TGTGCCGGCCGGACAGGGAGGCTGAATGAGCAGTTCTTC,NA,TRBV2,TRBD1,TRBJ2-1
CASRDNQETQYF,TGTGCCAGCAGGGACAACCAAGAGACCCAGTACTTC,once,TRBV2,NA,TRBJ2-5
CASSPPGTGGEKLFF,TGTGCCAGCAGTCCCCCGGGGACAGGGGGTGAAAAACTGTTTTTT,NA,TRBV7-9,TRBD1,TRBJ1-4
CASSGQLGQPQHF,TGTGCCAGTAGCGGACAGCTCGGTCAGCCCCAGCATTTT,NA,TRBV19,NA,TRBJ1-5
CASNSRGGDGYTF,TGTGCCAGCAACTCCAGGGGTGGCGATGGCTACACCTTC,NA,TRBV12-3/TRBV12-4,NA,TRBJ1-2
CASSLASGVGEKLFF,TGCGCCAGCAGCTTGGCATCAGGGGTGGGTGAAAAACTGTTTTTT,NA,TRBV5-1,NA,TRBJ1-4
CASRPRDYDSPLHF,TGTGCCAGCAGGCCCCGGGACTACGATTCACCCCTCCACTTT,NA,TRBV5-6,NA,TRBJ1-6
CASSQDGTRNNEQFF,TGCGCCAGCAGCCAAGACGGGACTAGAAACAATGAGCAGTTCTTC,NA,TRBV4-3,TRBD2,TRBJ2-1
CASSLEASGAYNEQFF,TGTGCCAGCAGCTTAGAAGCTAGCGGGGCCTACAATGAGCAGTTCTTC,NA,TRBV11-2,TRBD2,TRBJ2-1
CAWSERANSPLHF,TGTGCCTGGAGTGAGAGGGCCAATTCACCCCTCCACTTT,NA,TRBV30,NA,TRBJ1-6
CASSFSTGFMGKAYGYTF,TGTGCCAGCAGCTTCTCGACAGGGTTTATGGGAAAAGCCTATGGCTACACCTTC,few,TRBV11-3,TRBD1,TRBJ1-2
CASSQGGSGGSPLHF,TGTGCCAGCAGCCAAGGGGGGTCAGGGGGATCACCCCTCCACTTT,NA,TRBV3-1/TRBV3-2,TRBD1,TRBJ1-6
CASIPDRGNTEAFF,TGTGCCAGCATCCCGGACAGGGGTAACACTGAAGCTTTCTTT,NA,TRBV28,TRBD1,TRBJ1-1
CSVEDRLGYTF,TGCAGCGTAGAGGACAGGCTTGGCTACACCTTC,NA,TRBV29-1,TRBD1,TRBJ1-2
CASSQDLDRAGANVLTF,TGCGCCAGCAGCCAGGACCTAGACAGGGCTGGGGCCAACGTCCTGACTTTC,NA,TRBV4-1,TRBD1,TRBJ2-6
CASSLEGGSGTGGPEAFF,TGCGCCAGCAGCTTGGAGGGCGGCTCCGGGACAGGGGGCCCTGAAGCTTTCTTT,NA,TRBV5-1,TRBD1,TRBJ1-1
CASSLRSSYNSPLHF,TGTGCCAGCAGCTTAAGGAGCAGTTATAATTCACCCCTCCACTTT,NA,TRBV11-3,NA,TRBJ1-6
CASSPQAGGDTQYF,TGTGCCAGCTCACCACAGGCGGGGGGAGATACGCAGTATTTT,NA,TRBV18,TRBD2,TRBJ2-3
CASSEASGGGDTQYF,TGTGCCAGCAGTGAGGCTAGCGGGGGGGGAGATACGCAGTATTTT,NA,TRBV6-1,TRBD2,TRBJ2-3
CASSPDRAQETQYF,TGTGCCAGCAGCCCCGACAGGGCCCAAGAGACCCAGTACTTC,NA,TRBV2,TRBD1,TRBJ2-5
CASSTDRGPGNTIYF,TGTGCCAGCAGCACCGACAGGGGACCTGGAAACACCATATATTTT,NA,TRBV13,TRBD1,TRBJ1-3